These 11 T cell receptor beta chains came from one sample sequenced in a study of CD8 T cells in ankylosing spondylitis. Antigen specificity for these receptors is unknown. TCRdb recomputed calls from the 5' RACE reads with MiXCR, one row per CDR3 protein. The sample has roughly 700,000 distinct CDR3 sequences; around a fifth are singletons. Overall study findings and caveats: A motif in TCR beta, a set of eight highly homologous variants, appeared characteristic of ankylosing spondylitis blood.

The specimen was blood, either unsorted or a sorted T cell fraction (not recorded which). These receptors all stem from a male donor with ankylosing spondylitis.

CDR3 in amino acids: CASSLNSGRDWAYEQYF. Here the CDR3 DNA reads TGCGCCAGCAGCTTGAACAGCGGGAGGGATTGGGCCTACGAGCAGTACTTC. The chain couples TRBV5-1 to TRBJ2-7, with 10 nucleotides matching TRBD2. From germline, CDR1 is SGHRS and CDR2 YFSETQ. The CDR3 extends over 17 amino acids. With V trimmed by 1 base and J by 2 bases, 9 bases remained unmatched.

This rearrangement joins TRBV11-2 to TRBJ1-5; D gene ambiguous. CDR1 and CDR2 (germline): SGHAT, FQNNGV. The CDR3 runs 15 residues. V shed 1 base and J shed 1 base, with 8 bases lying between them. As DNA, the CDR3 is TGTGCCAGCAGCTTAGGACCGGCGAGCAATCAGCCCCAGCATTTT. It specifies CASSLGPASNQPQHF.

This chain joins TRBV12-3 or TRBV12-4 and TRBJ2-3, with D unclear. Trimming took 2 bases from V and 7 from J, leaving 10 bases between them. This CDR3 region has 13 residues. CDR3 bases: TGTGCCAGCAGTTTAAAGATTGGGAATACGCAGTATTTT. Its protein product is CASSLKIGNTQYF.

CDR3 sequence reads: CASSQTLSYGYTF. The CDR3 DNA is TGTGCCAGCAGCCAAACCCTATCATATGGCTACACCTTC. The chain uses TRBV11-2 and TRBJ1-2; no definite D call. V was pared by 5 bases and J by 5 bases, with 12 bases between. The CDR3 covers 13 residues. The germline V gene encodes CDR1 SGHAT and CDR2 FQNNGV.

V gene TRBV3-1 combines with J gene TRBJ2-5; 7 bases are shared with TRBD2. The V segment lost 3 bases and the J segment 4 bases; nucleotides outside the gene matches: 11. Germline V gives CDR1 LGHDT, CDR2 YNNKEL (reference sequence). The CDR3 is made up of 16 amino acids. In nucleotides, the CDR3 is TGTGCCAGCAGCCACTCCCTGGGAGGGCCTGGAGAGACCCAGTACTTC. This encodes CASSHSLGGPGETQYF.

The chain recombines TRBV27 with TRBJ2-7; D call uncertain. CDR1 and CDR2 from the germline V gene are MNHEY and SMNVEV (reference sequence). CDR3 size: 15 residues. V was cut by 6 bases and J by 1 base, with 16 bases left in between. CDR3 protein: CASRSSMMPSYEQYF. DNA of the CDR3: TGTGCCAGCAGGAGCTCCATGATGCCGTCCTACGAGCAGTACTTC.

This chain links TRBV29-1 with TRBJ2-1, with 10 bases matching TRBD2. This CDR3 region has 14 residues. The germline V gene has CDR1 SQVTM and CDR2 ANQGSEA. V dropped 7 bases and J dropped 0; count of bases not matched to a gene: 3. The DNA for the CDR3 is TGCAGCGCAGTAGCGGGGGGCTCCTACAATGAGCAGTTCTTC. This translates into CSAVAGGSYNEQFF.

This clonotype occurred a few times. This rearrangement joins TRBV5-1 to TRBJ1-2; perhaps TRBD1 as D (5 bases). Deletions cut 4 bases from V and 5 bases from J, with 12 bases between. This CDR3 comprises 13 residues. The germline CDR1 and CDR2 sequences are SGHRS and YFSETQ. CDR3 residues: CASSRDGEYGYTF. Written as DNA, the CDR3 is TGCGCCAGCAGCCGGGACGGAGAGTATGGCTACACCTTC.

This clonotype was observed a few times. V gene TRBV9 combines with J gene TRBJ2-1, with 8 bases aligning to TRBD2. The CDR3 covers 14 residues. Trimming at V came to 0 bases and at J to 9 bases, leaving 5 bases not matched to a gene. Germline V CDR1 and CDR2: SGDLS, YYNGEE. The CDR3 sequence is CASSVGGLGSEQFF. The CDR3 DNA reads TGTGCCAGCAGCGTAGGGGGACTAGGTAGTGAGCAGTTCTTC.

V and J are TRBV30 and TRBJ2-1; the D is unclear. The CDR3 runs to 15 residues. Germline CDR1 and CDR2: GTSNPN and SVGIG (reference sequence). Trimming removed 0 bases at V and 4 bases at J, with 13 bases between. Here the CDR3 DNA reads TGTGCCTGGAGTGTAGAGGTATGGCAATACAATGAGCAGTTCTTC. As protein: CAWSVEVWQYNEQFF.

V gene TRBV29-1 combines with J gene TRBJ2-1; 8 bases are shared with TRBD1. The CDR3 has 15 residues. The V gene end was trimmed by 7 bases and the J gene end by 1 base; junction bases not matched to a gene: 9. Per germline, CDR1 SQVTM and CDR2 ANQGSEA. DNA of the CDR3: TGCAGCGCGGACAGGGCTGAAGTTTCCTACAATGAGCAGTTCTTC. This gives the protein CSADRAEVSYNEQFF.